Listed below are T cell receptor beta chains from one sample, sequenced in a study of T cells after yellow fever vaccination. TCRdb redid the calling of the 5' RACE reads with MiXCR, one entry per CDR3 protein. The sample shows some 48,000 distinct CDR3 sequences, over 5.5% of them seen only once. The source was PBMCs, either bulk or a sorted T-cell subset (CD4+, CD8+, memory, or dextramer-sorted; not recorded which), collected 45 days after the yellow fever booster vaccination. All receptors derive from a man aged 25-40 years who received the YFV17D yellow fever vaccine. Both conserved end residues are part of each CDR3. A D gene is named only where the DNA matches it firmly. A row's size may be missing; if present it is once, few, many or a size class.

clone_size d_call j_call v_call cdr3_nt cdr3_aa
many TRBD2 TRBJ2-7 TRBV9 TGTGCCAGCAGCGAAGGGACTAGCGCGCACTACGAGCAGTACTTC CASSEGTSAHYEQYF
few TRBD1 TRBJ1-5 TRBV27 TGTGCCAGCAGTAGGGACAGGGCTGGCAATCAGCCCCAGCATTTT CASSRDRAGNQPQHF
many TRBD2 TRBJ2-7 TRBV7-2 TGTGCCAGCAGCTCCCCCCTAGCGGGAGGTACCTACGAGCAGTACTTC CASSSPLAGGTYEQYF
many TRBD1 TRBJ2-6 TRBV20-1 TGCAGTGCCCAAGGACAGGGATCGGCTGGGGCCAACGTCCTGACTTTC CSAQGQGSAGANVLTF
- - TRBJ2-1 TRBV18 TGTGCCAGCTCAAAAACAGTGCCAGAGCAGTTCTTC CASSKTVPEQFF
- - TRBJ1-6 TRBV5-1 TGCGCCAGCAGTTCCTCGACCGCGGGCAATTCACCCCTCCACTTT CASSSSTAGNSPLHF
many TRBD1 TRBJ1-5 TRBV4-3 TGCGCCAGCAGCCCAGGACCCGGAGGACAGGGCCCCAATCAGCCCCAGCATTTT CASSPGPGGQGPNQPQHF
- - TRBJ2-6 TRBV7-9 TGTGCCAGCAGCTTTGGAGGCTCTGGGGCCAACGTCCTGACTTTC CASSFGGSGANVLTF
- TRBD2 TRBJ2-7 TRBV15 TGTGCCACCAGCAGACAAAGCGGGGGCGAGCAGTACTTC CATSRQSGGEQYF
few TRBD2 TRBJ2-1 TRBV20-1 TGCAGTGCTAGAGTGTCTAGCGGGAGTGACAATGAGCAGTTCTTC CSARVSSGSDNEQFF
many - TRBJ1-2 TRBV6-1 TGTGCCAGCAGTGAGGAACCCGGGGCCTTAGGCTACACCTTC CASSEEPGALGYTF
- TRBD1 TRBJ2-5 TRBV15 TGTGTCACCAGCAGGATGACCGGGACAGGGCAAGAGACCCAGTACTTC CVTSRMTGTGQETQYF
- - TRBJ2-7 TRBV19 TGTGCCAGTAGTATCTACCTAGGGGCCCCCTACGAGCAGTACTTC CASSIYLGAPYEQYF
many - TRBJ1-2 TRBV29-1 TGCAGCGTTGATGGGGACACCGCTAACTATGGCTACACCTTC CSVDGDTANYGYTF
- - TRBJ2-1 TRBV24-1 TGTGCCACCAGTGATCGGGACAATGAGCAGTTCTTC CATSDRDNEQFF
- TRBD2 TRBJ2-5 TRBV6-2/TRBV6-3 TGTGCCAGCAGGGGAGACCGACGGGGAAGGACTAGCTATGAGACCCAGTACTTC CASRGDRRGRTSYETQYF
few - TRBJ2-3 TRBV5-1 TGCGCCAGCAGCTTGCAGCGGAACACAGATACGCAGTATTTT CASSLQRNTDTQYF
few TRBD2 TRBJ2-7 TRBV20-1 TGCAGTGCCTCGGGACTAGCGGGAGGTTGGGCCTACGAGCAGTACTTC CSASGLAGGWAYEQYF
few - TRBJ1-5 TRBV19 TGTGCCAGTGGGAGGCAGCCCCAGCATTTT CASGRQPQHF
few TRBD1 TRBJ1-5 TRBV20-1 TGCAGTGTGCCCAGGGGGCTGTCTCAGCCCCAGCATTTT CSVPRGLSQPQHF
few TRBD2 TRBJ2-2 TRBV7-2 TGTGCCAGCAGCTTGATAGCGGGAGAGACCGGGGAGCTGTTTTTT CASSLIAGETGELFF
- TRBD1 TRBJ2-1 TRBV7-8 TGTGCCAGCAGCTTCGACAGGGGGATCAATGAGCAGTTCTTC CASSFDRGINEQFF
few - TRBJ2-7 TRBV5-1 TGCGCCAGCAGCTTGACAGGAAAGAAAACCTACGAGCAGTACTTC CASSLTGKKTYEQYF
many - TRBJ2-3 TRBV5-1 TGCGCCAGTGGTGGGGGTTGGGGCCCAGATACGCAGTATTTT CASGGGWGPDTQYF
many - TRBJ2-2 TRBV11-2 TGTGCCAGCAGTGGGGACGTATCGGACACCGGGGAGCTGTTTTTT CASSGDVSDTGELFF
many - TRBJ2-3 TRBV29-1 TGCAGCGTTGGCTTAACAGATACGCAGTATTTT CSVGLTDTQYF
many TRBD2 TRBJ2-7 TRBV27 TGTGCCAGCAGAGAACTAGCGGGAGATCGGGAGCAGTACTTC CASRELAGDREQYF
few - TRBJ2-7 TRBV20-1 TGCAGTGCTAGGCGGGACACCTACGAGCAGTACTTC CSARRDTYEQYF
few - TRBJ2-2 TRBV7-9 TGTGCCAGCAGCTTAGCGCTAGATAGCGAGAACACCGGGGAGCTGTTTTTT CASSLALDSENTGELFF
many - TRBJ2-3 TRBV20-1 TGCGCAACGCCGAAGGGTGACACGCAGTATTTT CATPKGDTQYF
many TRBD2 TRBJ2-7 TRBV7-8 TGTGCCAGCAGCTACACGGGAGGGCCTTGGGCCGAGCAGTACTTC CASSYTGGPWAEQYF
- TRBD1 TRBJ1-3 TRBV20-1 TGCAGTGCTAGAACTGACAGGGATGGAAACACCATATATTTT CSARTDRDGNTIYF
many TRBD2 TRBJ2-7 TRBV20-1 TGCAGTGCCCCTGTTAGCGGGGGACTCTCCTACGAGCAGTACTTC CSAPVSGGLSYEQYF
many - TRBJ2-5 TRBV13 TGTGCCAGCAGCTTATGGGGAAAGGAGACCCAGTACTTC CASSLWGKETQYF
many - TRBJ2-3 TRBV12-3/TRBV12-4 TGTGCCAGCAGTTTGTCGGTCAGTGACTCTAGCACAGATACGCAGTATTTT CASSLSVSDSSTDTQYF
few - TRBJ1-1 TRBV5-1 TGCGCCAGCAGCTTGGGTGAACAGTTTAGCTCTGAAGCTTTCTTT CASSLGEQFSSEAFF
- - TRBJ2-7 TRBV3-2 TGTGCCCTCAGCGGACTAGCGGGAGGAATCCTGACGGGGGAGCAGTACTTC CALSGLAGGILTGEQYF
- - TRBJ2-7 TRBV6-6 TGTGCCAGCAGTGTTGTTGACGAGCAGTACTTC CASSVVDEQYF
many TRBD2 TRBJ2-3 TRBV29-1 TGCAGCGTTGGGACTAGCGGCACTAGCACAGATACGCAGTATTTT CSVGTSGTSTDTQYF
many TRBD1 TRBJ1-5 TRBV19 TGTGCCAGTCTCAGACAGGGCCAGGGGCCCCAGCATTTT CASLRQGQGPQHF
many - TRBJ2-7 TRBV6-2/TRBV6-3 TGTGCCAGCAGACTTACAGTAGGGCTATCCTACGAGCAGTACTTC CASRLTVGLSYEQYF
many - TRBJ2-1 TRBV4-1 TGCGCCAGCAGCTGGAGCGGCTACAATGAGCAGTTCTTC CASSWSGYNEQFF
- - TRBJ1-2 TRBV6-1 TGTGCCAGCAGTGAAAGGATTAACTATGGCTACACCTTC CASSERINYGYTF
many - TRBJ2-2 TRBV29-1 TGCAGCGTCCGAATTATTCCGCCCACCGGGGAGCTGTTTTTT CSVRIIPPTGELFF
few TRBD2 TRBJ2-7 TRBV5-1 TGCGCCAGCAGTCGCGGACTAGCGGGCTCATCCTCCTACGAGCAGTACTTC CASSRGLAGSSSYEQYF
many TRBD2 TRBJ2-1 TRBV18 TGTGCCAGCTCACCTGGACTAGCGGGGACCCGGGAGCAGTTCTTC CASSPGLAGTREQFF